This T cell receptor beta chain appears in the sequencing data of a study of T-cell memory formation after mild COVID-19. In the study overall: TCR clusters largely stayed donor specific.

A word on this clonotype: Its matching antigen is unknown.

The CDR3 runs to 15 residues. Germline values: CDR1 LGHNA, CDR2 YNFKEQ. Trimming left V 1 base short and J 3 bases short, with 9 bases between. TCRdb reanalysed the 5' RACE reads using MiXCR and keeps one entry per CDR3 protein. Of some 48,000 distinct CDR3 sequences in the sample, roughly a quarter were seen once. Study conclusions and caveats: Second-wave clones that peaked on day 37 lacked confirmed SARS-CoV-2 specificity. Of the contracting clones, CD4+ ones lay mainly in CM and EM, and CD8+ ones in EMRA.

What was sequenced was PBMCs or a T cell subset sorted from them (not recorded which). This chain links TRBV4-2 with TRBJ2-2, with D possibly matching TRBD2 (6 bases). This receptor was obtained from a man younger than 30 who had mild COVID-19 (a few samples of this study predate the infection). Cell type and time point are not known. The CDR3 region is CASSQVGEDTGELFF. In DNA form, the CDR3 reads TGTGCCAGCAGCCAAGTGGGGGAGGACACCGGGGAGCTGTTTTTT.